The next 2 T cell receptor beta chains were all read from a single sample in a study of beta chain features in type 1 diabetes. Findings and limits, study-wide: TCRB CDR3 length was moderately but significantly reduced in all four CD4+ subsets of Type 1 diabetes patients.

Their target antigens are unknown. The whole isolated RNA underwent reverse transcription, so sequencing captured expressed TCRB transcripts. Method: immunoSEQ multiplex PCR; TCRdb's copy keeps in-frame clones and lacks some. This table has about 370,000 clones, 9.5% to 10% appearing once. Material: central memory CD4+ T cells from blood. Receptors were obtained from a man aged 25-40 years with type 1 diabetes.

At least ten counts were recorded for this clone. The chain joins TRBV19 to TRBJ2-2; unclear D gene. Trimming stripped 5 bases from V and 1 base from J, with 5 bases between. CDR1 and CDR2 (germline): LNHDA, SQIVND (reference sequence). CDR3 size: 13 residues. In DNA, the CDR3 is TGTGCCAGTAGTGAACAGAACACCGGGGAGCTGTTTTTT. Translation gives CASSEQNTGELFF.

A few counts support this clone. The genes are TRBV15 and TRBJ2-1; D might be TRBD1 (6 bases). The CDR3 runs to 14 residues. Trimming removed 6 bases from V and 5 bases from J, with 14 bases in between. Germline CDR1 LNHNV, CDR2 YYDKDF (reference sequence). CDR3 residues: CATRGDRDNNEQFF. The CDR3 nucleotides read TGTGCCACCAGGGGTGACCGGGACAACAATGAGCAGTTCTTC.